This T cell receptor beta chain is drawn from a study of cytomegalovirus exposure and HLA in healthy donors listed by TCRdb under 2017. Notes on the research overall: According to an earlier analysis of a few hundred of the donors, some 180 million T cells yielded 117 million unique TCR beta sequences and about 300 Gb of sequence data. About 300 gigabases of sequencing data and 78 million or so unique TCR sequences were included in an early release covering 550 to 650 HLA-typed donors. Among the roughly 400 genotyped donors, under 90% belonged to the genetic ancestry cluster associated with self-reported Caucasian donors. The study aimed to test whether signatures of past pathogen exposure could be identified by cataloging public T cell receptors. Using immunosequencing, the study profiled T cell repertoires from around 680 subjects and related those repertoires to cytomegalovirus serostatus. Besides the first cohort of 500 to 700 subjects, a separate validation cohort made up of 120 different subjects was used. To predict cytomegalovirus infection status, the study brought together high-throughput TCR immunosequencing, statistical association of individual TCRs with disease status, and machine learning. A later analysis re-analyzed previously published TCR beta repertoires from approximately 700 donors and added high-resolution HLA genotyping to study TCR occurrence patterns. The later analysis used no new phenotypic data to find candidate immune exposures, relying instead on TCR beta sequences and their occurrence across donors. An earlier analysis of approximately 580 of the donors used high-throughput TCR beta sequencing to judge whether each TCR beta V gene segment behaved as functional or pseudogenic. Alongside the repertoire data, information on donor age, sex, ethnicity and CMV serostatus was compiled. A later genetic analysis took genome-wide SNP genotypes for about three fifths of the roughly 700 donors and used that subset as a discovery cohort. Every repertoire in the discovery cohort had been generated on one and the same sequencing platform. Both class I and class II loci were covered by HLA typing, at four-digit resolution. Typing coverage varied by locus: roughly 629-640 donors for A, B, C, DRB1 and DQB1; roughly 510 for DQA1; over 600 for DPA1; around 490 for DPB1. Four to six DR-DQ haplotypes were handled as single units for association and clustering, since linkage in the cohort was strong. Among about 400 genotyped donors of the cohort, an average of approximately 220,000 unique TCR beta nucleotide sequences was sequenced per donor, of which about 19% were non-productive. Findings and caveats that apply to the study as a whole: Because the 87-base-pair reads could not distinguish some IMGT-functional V segments, including TRBV6-2 and TRBV6-3, those segments were excluded. The authors suggested that the approach could potentially be generalized to other disease states and immunological phenotypes. Specific HLA alleles were associated with some 15,000 TCR beta sequences at a false discovery rate of 0.05 in a later analysis. According to a later analysis, most CMV-associated TCR beta chains appeared to be HLA-restricted, and the HLA associations seemed to be driven largely by CMV exposure. Only TCR beta chains were sequenced in this cohort, and the absence of alpha or paired-chain data limited detectable features. In a later analysis, HLA-associated TCR beta chains showed more clonal expansion and lower generation probabilities than non-associated chains that were equally common. Correlated functional status among segregating V segments might be attributable to linkage disequilibrium, but an unknown experimental factor could not be ruled out. While some public TCRs were present in many individuals, most TCR sequences turned up only very rarely across donors. Compared with the approximately 600-donor mean, donors in an Asian-associated ancestry cluster had fewer N-insertions in productive TCRs, according to a later genetic analysis. Because counts were too low, some 16 rarely observed V segments, including chromosome 9 orphons, were excluded from the earlier analysis of 587 of the donors. In an earlier analysis of 450 to 750 of the donors, most TCR beta V segments appeared in productive rearrangements about 87% or about 30% of the time, broadly matching IMGT annotations. Three of the identified cytomegalovirus-associated TCR beta chains were confirmed in vitro to be specific for cytomegalovirus antigens. A later analysis reported that several top co-occurrence clusters appeared linked to parvovirus B19, influenza, CMV and Epstein-Barr virus. Assigning TCR associations to individual alleles was difficult when HLA alleles, especially DR and DQ, strongly co-occurred. CMV serostatus was the only immune exposure information available for the cohort. Presence/absence analyses assumed roughly uniform sequencing depth across donors, an assumption that may not hold. In the study, 164 TCR beta chains were listed as associated with cytomegalovirus. The sequencing pipeline was judged likely to have produced a cluster of highly shared sequence variants as a technical artifact. A later analysis found that TCR association rates varied across HLA loci, with DRB1 alleles showing the most associated TCRs and HLA-C alleles the fewest. Cytomegalovirus status was reported to be diagnosed by the classifier with high specificity and sensitivity in both the original and validation cohorts. A further reported finding was that TCR beta sequences accurately predicted the HLA-A and HLA-B alleles for most subjects in the first cohort. V-gene and J-gene trimming of TCR beta chains was associated with a missense DCLRE1C variant in a later genetic analysis, and the association was replicated in an independent cohort. Because some donors lacked HLA typing at each locus, the association tests relied only on the typed subset.

In this sample, this clone turned up once. Which antigen it targets is not known. The input lacks base qualities; no much larger clone sits a single base away. Libraries came from the immunoSEQ multiplex PCR assay. For the multiplex PCR, a mixture combining 60 forward primers for TCR Vbeta segments and 13 reverse primers for TCR Jbeta segments was used. The CDR3 region of rearranged TCR beta genes was amplified from genomic DNA by a multiplex PCR assay. The Illumina HiSeq System was used to sequence the amplified TCR beta libraries as 87-base-pair reads. From the authors' description of their analysis: In a later analysis, tens of millions of unique TCR beta chains were counted across the approximately 670 repertoires, and roughly 10 million of these chains were shared by at least two donors. To remove PCR and sequencing errors, raw reads were error-corrected and collapsed into unique sequences using a nearest-neighbor algorithm that merged closely related sequences. V, D and J gene segments were assigned by aligning CDR3 sequences to IMGT reference sequences. For a sequence to be retained, a match of at least six nucleotides to both a V gene segment and a J gene segment was required. Rearrangements were classified as productive when the CDR3 lacked stop codons and remained in frame with V and J, and all other rearrangements were classified as non-productive. Following IMGT convention, CDR3 was defined as the stretch from the second conserved V-encoded cysteine to the conserved J-encoded phenylalanine. In an earlier analysis of around 570 of the donors, sequences lacking an unambiguous match to a single V gene segment were excluded. In an earlier analysis of approximately 560 of the donors, a V segment was called functional when productive rearrangements were above 56.7%, and segregating when the standard deviation between donors exceeded 5%. A statistical classification framework was developed to diagnose cytomegalovirus status using the catalog of TCR beta chain sequences. V and J gene assignment, in a later analysis, came from comparing TCR nucleotide sequences with IMGT/GENE-DB human TR gene sequences. The TCRdist pipeline was used in a later analysis to assign CDR3 sequences and most-parsimonious VDJ recombination scenarios. In a later analysis, each TCR beta chain was defined by its CDR3 amino acid sequence together with its V-gene family, and reads lacking a unique V-gene family were excluded. As a way to deal with suspected cross-contamination and a sequencing artifact, a later analysis dropped roughly 600 nucleotide sequences that were highly shared and had low generation probability. For each public chain, a later analysis derived a clonal expansion index from normalized ranks of inferred template counts within each repertoire. Generation probabilities in a later analysis came from a VDJ recombination model fitted to out-of-frame rearrangements, and those results were checked against IGoR. In a later analysis, hypergeometric tests were used to score TCR-TCR, TCR-HLA and TCR-CMV co-occurrence, with a repertoire-size bias correction applied to TCR pairs. A later analysis estimated false discovery rates by permuting HLA or CMV assignments 20 times. In a later analysis, co-occurring TCRs were grouped with DBSCAN, and TCRdist sequence similarity was added when clustering was performed within HLA-allele-positive subsets. Co-occurrence clustering excluded repertoires with fewer than 30,000 or more than 120,000 public chains, plus five with anomalous nucleotide sharing. TCRdb's version of the immuneACCESS table is confined to in-frame rearrangements and falls short of the full clone set. An unresolved V gene accounts for under half of the shortfall where checked; the remainder is of unknown origin. V and J calls and clone size are copied from that table; D and trimming were computed from the DNA. The sample data list about 100,000 clones, and roughly 80% of these were observed just once. The top ten constitute approximately 7% of the sample.

The cohort was made up of 666 healthy bone marrow donors. Cohort members were all nominally healthy when sampled, although unrecorded immune exposures were likely present. The donor tested CMV seropositive, placing the donor among the roughly 300 seropositive members of the cohort. A peripheral blood sample was collected from each donor, and TCR beta sequencing was performed on peripheral blood mononuclear cells. Genomic DNA extraction from the blood cell samples was performed with the Qiagen DNeasy Blood Extraction Kit. V drops 5 bases and J drops 0 bases, leaving 18 bases in between. CDR1 and CDR2 are read off the germline V gene (reference sequence) as MNHEY and SMNVEV. Including the terminal cysteine and phenylalanine, the CDR3 comprises 17 residues. The retained sequence is limited to the CDR3, 51 bases, with the frame set at the first base.

The chain employs TRBV27 and TRBJ2-3; the D segment could be TRBD1, given 6 matching bases. This clonotype was obtained from a man aged 50-59 years in good health and CMV-seropositive. The sample consisted of PBMCs. The encoded CDR3 is CASSPLDGTRSTDTQYF. The nucleotide sequence is TGTGCCAGCAGTCCCCTCGACGGGACACGGAGCACAGATACGCAGTATTTT.